This T cell receptor (beta chain) was captured by sequencing in a study of regulatory T cells in long-lasting Graves disease. Germline V gene sequence: CDR1 SGHRS, CDR2 YFSETQ. Between the trimmed V and J ends, which lost 5 bases and 13 bases, there was a span of 25 bases. The CDR3 contains 15 residues. Time point specified: newly diagnosed GD, antithyroid drugs for less than 3 months. From PBMCs, RNA was extracted and then used to make the TCR library. Peripheral blood, around 9.7 milliliters per patient, was collected in EDTA tubes. This clonotype appeared a single time. This may be a read error: a much more frequent sequence differs by one nucleotide. Researchers made TCR beta libraries by using iRepertoire HTBI primers and running Arm-PCR on CDR3 regions. TCRdb re-analysed the multiplex PCR reads in MiXCR, keeping a single row per CDR3 protein. This repertoire shows approximately 390,000 distinct CDR3 sequences, 15% to 20% found once; its top ten account for over 20%.

Separately, the same data were catalogued under a study of T cells in Graves' hyperthyroidism and ophthalmopathy.

This receptor was identified in a woman aged 18 to 35 with Graves disease. This chain connects TRBV5-1 to TRBJ2-1; a possible D gene is TRBD1 (6 bases). The specimen comprised peripheral blood mononuclear cells (PBMCs), sampled at new diagnosis, from a patient treated with antithyroid drugs. The CDR3 loop is CASRSYGQTENIQFF. CDR3 nucleotide sequence: TGCGCCAGCAGGAGTTATGGACAGACGGAAAACATTCAGTTCTTC.